In this sample, the clone carrying this TCR beta chain turned up a few times. This sample is part of a study of T cell responses to AZD1222 COVID-19 vaccine. CDR1 is LGHNA and CDR2 is YSLEER in the germline V gene. The CDR3 runs to 16 residues. V lost 0 bases and J lost 9, with 17 bases in between. Repertoires were generated with immunoSEQ multiplex PCR, while TCRdb's copy carries only in-frame clones and drops some. The sample gives 130,000 to 150,000 clones, about 91% of which show up once; over 1.1% is in the top ten. Sequencing used peripheral blood, obtained on day 0 of AZD1222 vaccination. The clonotype comes from an adult in good health. V usage is TRBV4-3 and J usage is TRBJ2-2; the D gene is possibly TRBD1 (5 bases). CDR3 in amino acids: CASSQEIERQFWELFF. The DNA of the CDR3 is TGCGCCAGCAGCCAAGAAATTGAACGACAGTTTTGGGAGCTGTTTTTT.